Listed here is a single T cell receptor (beta chain). Its cognate antigen is unknown. These data belong to a study of T cell responses to AZD1222 COVID-19 vaccine. For the study at large: Samples with a second dose at about 4 or about 12 weeks were pooled together.

Findings and limits, study-wide: Spike as a whole was targeted by vaccine-associated CD4 TCRs, dominant at 160-218 and 743-854. The donor group comprised mostly white British people and more females; the analysis possibly underestimated clonal diversity. Reports say nearly half of spike-specific TCRs go after unmutated variant regions.

TCRdb's table, derived via immunoSEQ multiplex PCR, lists solely in-frame clones and lacks some. The sample has about 150,000 clones; roughly nine tenths are singletons. After removal of 6 bases from V and 1 base from J, the junction contained 5 bases not matched to a gene. This CDR3 is built from 15 residues. Germline assignment: CDR1 MRHNA and CDR2 SNTAGT. The material was peripheral blood, obtained on day 0 of AZD1222 vaccination. This sequence joins TRBV6-4 and TRBJ1-5, with 8 positions matching TRBD1. The TCR was taken from an adult in good health. The CDR3 region has the DNA TGTGCCAGCAGCGCCACAGGGGGAAGCAATCAGCCCCAGCATTTT. Translating gives CASSATGGSNQPQHF.